This T cell receptor beta chain was recorded in a study of blood T cell repertoires in COVID-19. Assay used: immunoSEQ multiplex PCR; TCRdb lists only in-frame clones, some missing. The sample includes 350,000 or so clones, more than 70% of them seen just once. Germline loops: CDR1 SNHLY, CDR2 FYNNEI. V shed 4 bases, J shed 6 bases, and the junction held 6 bases outside the gene matches. The length of the CDR3 is 15 residues. This receptor was taken from a woman aged 30 to 39 with COVID-19, enrolled during active disease. The V call is TRBV2, the J call TRBJ2-3; 11 bases match TRBD2. Specimen: peripheral blood. CDR3 sequence: CASSVGSGRADTQYF. The CDR3 bases are TGTGCCAGCAGTGTGGGTAGCGGGAGGGCGGATACGCAGTATTTT. The full variable domain, its missing parts supplied by reference TRBV2 and TRBJ2-3, is EPEVTQTPSHQVTQMGQEVILRCVPISNHLYFYWYRQILGQKVEFLVSFYNNEISEKSEIFDDQFSVERPDGSNFTLKIRSTKLEDSAMYFCASSVGSGRADTQYFGPGTRLTVL.